The text below deals with one T cell receptor beta chain. The clone's antigen remains unknown. No clone much larger than this one lies a single base away; base qualities are absent. According to the study, the label for this sample's time point signals: baseline before first vaccination. Samples from vaccinated people were obtained from the UK trials COV001 and COV002, which included a single-blind randomized controlled phase 2/3 trial of AZD1222 (ChAdOx1 nCoV-19) in healthy adults. Trial participant PBMC samples were collected at day 0 and day 28 after the second dose for TCRbeta chain sequencing. The CDR3 regions of human TCRbeta chains were subjected to immunosequencing. The study's processing was this. TCRs in the repertoires were matched against a reference library of SARS-CoV-2-specific TCRs that had been generated with the MIRA antigen-specificity platform. Breadth was defined as the fraction of unique TCRs that were SARS-CoV-2-associated, and depth was defined as the fraction of total T cells that were SARS-CoV-2-associated. Using the MIRA data, every spike-specific TCR was mapped to the spike region that the TCR reacted to and assigned to either a CD4 or a CD8 class. Log10-transformed breadth and depth values were compared by one-way ANOVA with Sidak's multiple comparisons tests. TCRdb obtained this table from immuneACCESS and retained in-frame rearrangements with V and J assigned. These tables miss some clones; where compared with another copy, unresolved V genes account for less than half of the shortfall, and the remainder is unexplained. V, J and clone size reflect that table, while D and trimming were determined from the DNA. This sample lists roughly 120,000 clones; 70% to 90% were detected once. The ten largest clones capture more than 6.5% of the sample.

This sample was taken from a study of T cell responses to AZD1222 COVID-19 vaccine listed by TCRdb under 2021. General notes on the study: AZD1222 recipients given second doses at about 4 weeks or at about 12 weeks were pooled, since spike-specific TCR depth and breadth were not found to differ between the two schedules. TCR sequencing was performed for over 230 trial participants, of whom about 210 were given two doses of AZD1222 and around 25 were given two doses of MenACWY control vaccine. Trial participants were enrolled by age into subgroups of 18-55, 56-69 and 70-plus years, and roughly 160, 29 and 62 TCR-sequenced participants, respectively, were included in these subgroups.

Results the study describes overall, beyond this receptor: Participants were mostly white British, with more females than males. The authors suggested clonal diversity may have been underestimated. Because no day 14 peak-response samples were available, repertoires were characterized only after the peak T cell response. After two AZD1222 doses, spike-specific TCR breadth and depth were significantly higher than at day 0 and than in MenACWY recipients. Epitopes outside the regions mutated in the B.1.351 and B.1.1.7 variants were reportedly recognized by nearly half of the unique spike-specific TCRs. In the small 56-69-year group, the increase in depth fell short of significance, most likely because of low power. CD4 TCRs associated with the vaccine covered the entire spike protein, and the dominant responses were in regions 160-218 and 743-854. Conclusions about previously exposed vaccinees are limited because only a handful of AZD1222 recipients were SARS-CoV-2 seropositive at baseline.

The CDR3 has 15 amino acids, counting the end cysteine and phenylalanine. Only the CDR3 DNA stays, 45 bases, in frame from base 1. CDR1 is given as SGDLS and CDR2 as YYNGEE, both from the germline V gene. Here V drops 3 bases and J drops 0 bases, and the junction holds 5 bases not matched to any gene. The receptor was derived from an adult in good health. The chain uses TRBV9 and TRBJ2-7, with 8 bases in between that match TRBD2. The source was peripheral blood, collected on day 0 of AZD1222 vaccination. The CDR3 region reads CASSARTSSSYEQYF. The sequenced DNA: TGTGCCAGCAGCGCCCGGACTAGCAGCTCCTACGAGCAGTACTTC.